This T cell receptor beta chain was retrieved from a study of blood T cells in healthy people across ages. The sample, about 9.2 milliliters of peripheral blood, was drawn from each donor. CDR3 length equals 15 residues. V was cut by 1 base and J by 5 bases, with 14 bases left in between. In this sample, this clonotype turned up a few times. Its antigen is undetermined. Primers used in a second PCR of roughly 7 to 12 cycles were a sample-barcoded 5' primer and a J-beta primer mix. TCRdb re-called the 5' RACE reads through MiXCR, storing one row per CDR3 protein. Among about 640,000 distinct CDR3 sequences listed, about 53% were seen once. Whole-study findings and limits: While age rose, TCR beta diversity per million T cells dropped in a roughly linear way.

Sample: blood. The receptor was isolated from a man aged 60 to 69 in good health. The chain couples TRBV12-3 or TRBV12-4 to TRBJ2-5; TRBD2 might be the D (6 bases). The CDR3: CASSLEAGRPETQYF. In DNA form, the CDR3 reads TGTGCCAGCAGTTTAGAGGCAGGGAGGCCGGAGACCCAGTACTTC.